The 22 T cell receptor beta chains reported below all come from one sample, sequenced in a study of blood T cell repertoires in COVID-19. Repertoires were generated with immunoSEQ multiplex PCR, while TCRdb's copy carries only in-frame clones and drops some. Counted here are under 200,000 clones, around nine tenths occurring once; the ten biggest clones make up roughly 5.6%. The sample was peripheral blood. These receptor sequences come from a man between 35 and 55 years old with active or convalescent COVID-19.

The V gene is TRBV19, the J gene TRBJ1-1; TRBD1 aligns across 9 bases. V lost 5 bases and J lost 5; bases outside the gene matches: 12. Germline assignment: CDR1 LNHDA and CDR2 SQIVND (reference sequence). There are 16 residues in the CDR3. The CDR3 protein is CASSLRRGTGKTEAFF. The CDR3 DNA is TGTGCCAGTAGTTTGAGACGTGGGACAGGGAAAACTGAAGCTTTCTTT. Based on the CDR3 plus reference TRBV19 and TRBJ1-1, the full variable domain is DGGITQSPKYLFRKEGQNVTLSCEQNLNHDAMYWYRQDPGQGLRLIYYSQIVNDFQKGDIAEGYSVSREKKESFPLTVTSAQKNPTAFYLCASSLRRGTGKTEAFFGQGTRLTVV.

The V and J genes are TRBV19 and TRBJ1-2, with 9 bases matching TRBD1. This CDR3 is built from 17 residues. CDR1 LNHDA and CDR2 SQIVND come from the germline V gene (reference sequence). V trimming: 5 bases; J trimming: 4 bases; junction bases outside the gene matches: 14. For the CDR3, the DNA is TGTGCCAGTAGTTTGGACAGGGGCGCCCTCCAATTCTATGGCTACACCTTC. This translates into CASSLDRGALQFYGYTF.

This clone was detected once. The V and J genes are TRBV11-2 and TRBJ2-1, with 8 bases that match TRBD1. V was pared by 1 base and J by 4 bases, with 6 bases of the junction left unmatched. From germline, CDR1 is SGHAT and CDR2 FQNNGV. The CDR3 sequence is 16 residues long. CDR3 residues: CASSLVGTGIYNEQFF. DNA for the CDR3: TGTGCCAGCAGCTTAGTCGGGACAGGAATATACAATGAGCAGTTCTTC.

In DNA form, the CDR3 reads TGTGCCAGCAGCTTAGAGGGAGCTAATGAAAAACTGTTTTTT. This codes for CASSLEGANEKLFF. This chain connects TRBV7-2 to TRBJ1-4; D is unclear. This CDR3 contains 14 residues. Germline-derived CDR1 and CDR2 are SGHTA and FQGNSA. The V end lost 1 base, the J end lost 3 bases, and 6 bases lay between the germline ends.

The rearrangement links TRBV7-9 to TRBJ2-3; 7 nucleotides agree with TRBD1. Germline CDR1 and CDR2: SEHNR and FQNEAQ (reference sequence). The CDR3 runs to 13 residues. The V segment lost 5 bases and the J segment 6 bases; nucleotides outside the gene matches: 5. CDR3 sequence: CASSLGTVDTQYF. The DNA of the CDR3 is TGTGCCAGCAGCCTAGGGACAGTCGATACGCAGTATTTT. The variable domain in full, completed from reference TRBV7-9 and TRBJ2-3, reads DTGVSQNPRHKITKRGQNVTFRCDPISEHNRLYWYRQTLGQGPEFLTYFQNEAQLEKSRLLSDRFSAERPKGSFSTLEIQRTEQGDSAMYLCASSLGTVDTQYFGPGTRLTVL.

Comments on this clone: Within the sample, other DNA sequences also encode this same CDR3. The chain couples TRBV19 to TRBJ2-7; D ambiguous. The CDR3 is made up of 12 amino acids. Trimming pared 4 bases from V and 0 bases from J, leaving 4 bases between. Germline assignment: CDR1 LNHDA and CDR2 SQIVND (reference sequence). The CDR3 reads CASSTGSYEQYF. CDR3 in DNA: TGTGCCAGTAGTACGGGCTCCTACGAGCAGTACTTC.

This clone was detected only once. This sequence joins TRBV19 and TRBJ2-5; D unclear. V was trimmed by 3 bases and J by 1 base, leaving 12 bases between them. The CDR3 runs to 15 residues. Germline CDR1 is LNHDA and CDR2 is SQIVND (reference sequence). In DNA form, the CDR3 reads TGTGCCAGTAGTATCCCCACATATCCCCAAGAGACCCAGTACTTC. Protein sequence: CASSIPTYPQETQYF.

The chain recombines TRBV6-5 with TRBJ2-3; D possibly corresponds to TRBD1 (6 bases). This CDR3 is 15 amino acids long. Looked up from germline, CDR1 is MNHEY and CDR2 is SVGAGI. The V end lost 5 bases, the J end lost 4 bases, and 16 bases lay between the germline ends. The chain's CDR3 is CASSTGSPTPDTQYF. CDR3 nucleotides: TGTGCCAGCAGTACAGGGAGTCCTACTCCAGATACGCAGTATTTT.

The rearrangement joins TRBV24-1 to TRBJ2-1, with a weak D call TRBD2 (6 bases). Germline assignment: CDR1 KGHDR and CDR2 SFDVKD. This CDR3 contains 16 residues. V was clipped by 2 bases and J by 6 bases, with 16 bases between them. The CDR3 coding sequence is TGTGCCACCAGTGATTCCACGCGGGGTTGGGGCAATGAGCAGTTCTTC. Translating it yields CATSDSTRGWGNEQFF.

The DNA for the CDR3 is TGTGCCAGCAGCTTTATAACCGGGGAGCTGTTTTTT. It codes for CASSFITGELFF. This chain uses TRBV7-9 with TRBJ2-2; D unresolved. The germline gives CDR1 SEHNR, CDR2 FQNEAQ (reference sequence). The CDR3 runs 12 residues. V dropped 3 bases and J dropped 5 bases, with 4 bases sitting between them.

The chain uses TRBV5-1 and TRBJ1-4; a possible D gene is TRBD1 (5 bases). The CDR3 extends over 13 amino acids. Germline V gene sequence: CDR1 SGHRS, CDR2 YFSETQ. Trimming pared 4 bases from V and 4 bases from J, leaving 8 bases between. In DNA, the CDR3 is TGCGCCAGCAGCGGGCAGGGTAATGAAAAACTGTTTTTT. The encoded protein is CASSGQGNEKLFF.

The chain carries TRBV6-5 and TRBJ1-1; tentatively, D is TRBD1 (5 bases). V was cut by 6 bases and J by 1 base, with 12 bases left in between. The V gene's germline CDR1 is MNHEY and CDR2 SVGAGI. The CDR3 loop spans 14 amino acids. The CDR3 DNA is TGTGCCAGCAGCTACGCGGGGGGGAACACTGAAGCTTTCTTT. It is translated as CASSYAGGNTEAFF.

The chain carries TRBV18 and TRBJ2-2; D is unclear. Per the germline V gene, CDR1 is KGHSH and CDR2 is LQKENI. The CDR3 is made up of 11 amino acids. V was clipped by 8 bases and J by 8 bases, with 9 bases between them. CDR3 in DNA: TGTGCCAGCGCAGAAAGAGGGGAGCTGTTTTTT. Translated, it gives CASAERGELFF.

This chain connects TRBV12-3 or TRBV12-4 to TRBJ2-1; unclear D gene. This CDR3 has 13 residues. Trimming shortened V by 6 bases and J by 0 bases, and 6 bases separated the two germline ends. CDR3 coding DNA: TGTGCCAGCAGACTAAGCTCCTACAATGAGCAGTTCTTC. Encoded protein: CASRLSSYNEQFF.

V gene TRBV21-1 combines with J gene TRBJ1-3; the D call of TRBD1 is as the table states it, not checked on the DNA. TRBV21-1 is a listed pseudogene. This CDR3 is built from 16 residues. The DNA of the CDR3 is TGTGCCAGCAGCAGGGTAGACAACCTCTCTGGAAACACCATATATTTT. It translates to CASSRVDNLSGNTIYF.

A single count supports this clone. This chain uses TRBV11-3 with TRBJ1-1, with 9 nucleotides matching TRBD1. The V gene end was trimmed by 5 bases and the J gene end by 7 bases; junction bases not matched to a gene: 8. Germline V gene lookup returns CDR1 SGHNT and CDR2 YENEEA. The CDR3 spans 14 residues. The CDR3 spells CASSRSGQGLEAFF. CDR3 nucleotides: TGTGCCAGCAGCCGCTCGGGACAGGGACTTGAAGCTTTCTTT.

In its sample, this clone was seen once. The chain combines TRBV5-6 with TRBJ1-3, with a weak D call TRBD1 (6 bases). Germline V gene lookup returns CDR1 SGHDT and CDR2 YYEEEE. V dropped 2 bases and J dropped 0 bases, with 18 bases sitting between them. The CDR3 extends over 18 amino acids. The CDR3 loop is CASSFRPGDGTSGNTIYF. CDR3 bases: TGTGCCAGCAGCTTCCGGCCAGGGGACGGCACCTCTGGAAACACCATATATTTT.

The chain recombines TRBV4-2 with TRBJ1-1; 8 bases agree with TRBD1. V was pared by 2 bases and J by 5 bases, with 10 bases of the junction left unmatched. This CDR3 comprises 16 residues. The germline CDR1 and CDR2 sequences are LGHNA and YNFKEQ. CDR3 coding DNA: TGTGCCAGCAGCCAATACAAAAGACAGGGGAGTACTGAAGCTTTCTTT. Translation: CASSQYKRQGSTEAFF.

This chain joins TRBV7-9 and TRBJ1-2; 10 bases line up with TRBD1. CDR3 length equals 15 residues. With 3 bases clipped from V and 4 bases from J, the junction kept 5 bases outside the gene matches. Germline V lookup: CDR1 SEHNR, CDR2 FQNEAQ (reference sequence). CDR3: CASSLGGTGAYGYTF. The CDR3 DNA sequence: TGTGCCAGCAGCTTGGGCGGGACAGGGGCCTATGGCTACACCTTC.

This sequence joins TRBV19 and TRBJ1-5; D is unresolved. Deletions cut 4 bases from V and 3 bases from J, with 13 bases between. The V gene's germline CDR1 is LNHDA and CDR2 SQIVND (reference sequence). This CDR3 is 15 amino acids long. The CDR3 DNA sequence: TGTGCCAGTAGTACCTCACGGCGGCTCAATCAGCCCCAGCATTTT. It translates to CASSTSRRLNQPQHF. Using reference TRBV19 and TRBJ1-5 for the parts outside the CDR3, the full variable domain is DGGITQSPKYLFRKEGQNVTLSCEQNLNHDAMYWYRQDPGQGLRLIYYSQIVNDFQKGDIAEGYSVSREKKESFPLTVTSAQKNPTAFYLCASSTSRRLNQPQHFGDGTRLSIL.

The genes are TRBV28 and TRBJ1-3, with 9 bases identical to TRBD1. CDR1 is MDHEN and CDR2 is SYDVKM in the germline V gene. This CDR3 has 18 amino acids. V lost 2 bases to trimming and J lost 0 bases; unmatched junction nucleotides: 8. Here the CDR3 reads CASSLRQGVTRSGNTIYF. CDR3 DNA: TGTGCCAGCAGTTTAAGACAGGGGGTCACTCGCTCTGGAAACACCATATATTTT. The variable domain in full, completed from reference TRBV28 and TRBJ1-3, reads DVKVTQSSRYLVKRTGEKVFLECVQDMDHENMFWYRQDPGLGLRLIYFSYDVKMKEKGDIPEGYSVSREKKERFSLILESASTNQTSMYLCASSLRQGVTRSGNTIYFGEGSWLTVV.

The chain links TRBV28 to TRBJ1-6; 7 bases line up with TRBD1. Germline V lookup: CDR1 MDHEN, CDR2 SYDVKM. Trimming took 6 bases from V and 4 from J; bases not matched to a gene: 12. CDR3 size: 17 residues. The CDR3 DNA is TGTGCCAGCAGCCCCCCCCGGCAGGGGGATTATAATTCACCCCTCCACTTT. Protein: CASSPPRQGDYNSPLHF.